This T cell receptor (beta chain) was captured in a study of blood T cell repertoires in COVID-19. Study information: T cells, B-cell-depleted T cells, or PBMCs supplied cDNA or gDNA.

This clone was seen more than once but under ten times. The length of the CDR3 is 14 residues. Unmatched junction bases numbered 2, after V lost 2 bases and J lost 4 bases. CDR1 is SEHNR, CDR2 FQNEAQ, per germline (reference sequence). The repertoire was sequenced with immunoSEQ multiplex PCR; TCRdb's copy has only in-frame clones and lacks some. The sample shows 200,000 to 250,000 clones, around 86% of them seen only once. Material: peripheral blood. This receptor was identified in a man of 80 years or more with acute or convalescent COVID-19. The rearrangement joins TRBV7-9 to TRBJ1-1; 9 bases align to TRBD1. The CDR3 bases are TGTGCCAGCAGCTTACAGACAGGGGGCACTGAAGCTTTCTTT. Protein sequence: CASSLQTGGTEAFF.